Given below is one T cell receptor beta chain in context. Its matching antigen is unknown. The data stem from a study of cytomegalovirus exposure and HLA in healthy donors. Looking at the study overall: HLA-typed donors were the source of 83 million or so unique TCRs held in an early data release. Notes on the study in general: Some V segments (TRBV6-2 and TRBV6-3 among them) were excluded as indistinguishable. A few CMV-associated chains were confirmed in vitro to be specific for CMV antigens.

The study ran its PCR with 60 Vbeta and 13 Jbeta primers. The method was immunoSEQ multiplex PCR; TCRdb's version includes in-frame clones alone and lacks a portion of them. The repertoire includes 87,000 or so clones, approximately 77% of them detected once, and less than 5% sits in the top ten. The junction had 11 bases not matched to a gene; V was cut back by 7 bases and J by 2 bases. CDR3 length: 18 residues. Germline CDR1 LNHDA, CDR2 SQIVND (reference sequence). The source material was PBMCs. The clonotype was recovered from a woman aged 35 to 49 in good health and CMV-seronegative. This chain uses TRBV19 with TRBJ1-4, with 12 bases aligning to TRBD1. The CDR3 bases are TGTGCCAGTAACCGCGGGACAGGGGGCATTTGGACTAATGAAAAACTGTTTTTT. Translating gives CASNRGTGGIWTNEKLFF.